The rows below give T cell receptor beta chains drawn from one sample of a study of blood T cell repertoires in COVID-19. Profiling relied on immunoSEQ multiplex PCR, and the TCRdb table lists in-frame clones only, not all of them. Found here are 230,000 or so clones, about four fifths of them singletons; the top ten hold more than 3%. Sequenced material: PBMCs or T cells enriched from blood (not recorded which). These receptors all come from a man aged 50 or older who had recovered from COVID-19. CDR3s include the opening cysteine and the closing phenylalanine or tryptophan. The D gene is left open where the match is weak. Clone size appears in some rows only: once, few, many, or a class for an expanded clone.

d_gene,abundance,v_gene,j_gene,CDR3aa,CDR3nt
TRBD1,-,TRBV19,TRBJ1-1,CASTRQGRTEAFF,TGTGCCAGTACCAGACAGGGGAGGACTGAAGCTTTCTTT
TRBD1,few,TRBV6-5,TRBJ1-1,CASSYGQGAFF,TGTGCCAGCAGTTATGGACAGGGCGCTTTCTTT
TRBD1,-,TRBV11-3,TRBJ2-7,CASQQGFYEQYF,TGTGCCAGCCAACAGGGGTTCTACGAGCAGTACTTC
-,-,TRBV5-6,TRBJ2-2,CANDLGRAEETGELFF,TGTGCTAACGACCTAGGGCGGGCCGAAGAGACCGGGGAGCTGTTTTTT
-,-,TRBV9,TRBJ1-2,CASSPGGNYGYTF,TGTGCCAGCAGCCCCGGGGGGAACTATGGCTACACCTTC
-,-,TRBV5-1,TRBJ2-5,CASTKSGGGGEETQYF,TGCGCCAGCACCAAATCTGGAGGGGGCGGCGAAGAGACCCAGTACTTC
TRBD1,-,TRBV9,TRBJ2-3,CASSPGQGADTQYF,TGTGCCAGCAGCCCGGGACAGGGTGCAGATACGCAGTATTTT
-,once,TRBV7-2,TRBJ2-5,CASSPNFRGYQETQYF,TGTGCCAGCAGCCCCAACTTCCGGGGGTACCAAGAGACCCAGTACTTC
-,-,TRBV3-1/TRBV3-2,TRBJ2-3,CASSQIGTDTQYF,TGTGCCAGCAGCCAAATAGGCACAGATACGCAGTATTTT
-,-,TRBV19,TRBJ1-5,CASSQGGGTFSNQPQHF,TGTGCCAGTAGTCAAGGGGGGGGCACGTTTAGCAATCAGCCCCAGCATTTT
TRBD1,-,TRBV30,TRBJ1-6,CAWSVYGTEYNSPLHF,TGTGCCTGGAGTGTATACGGGACAGAGTATAATTCACCCCTCCACTTT
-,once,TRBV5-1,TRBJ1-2,CASSLAGVRGATTF,TGCGCCAGCAGCTTGGCGGGGGTAAGAGGGGCGACCACCTTC
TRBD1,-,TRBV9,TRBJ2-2,CASSGPGTGGTSGTGELFF,TGTGCCAGCAGCGGACCCGGGACAGGGGGTACTTCGGGCACCGGGGAGCTGTTTTTT
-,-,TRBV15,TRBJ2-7,CATSRGPAGGNSYEQYF,TGTGCCACCAGCAGAGGACCGGCCGGGGGTAATTCCTACGAGCAGTACTTC
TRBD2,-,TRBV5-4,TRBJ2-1,CASSLPSGGAANEQFF,TGTGCCAGCAGCCTCCCTAGCGGGGGGGCCGCGAATGAGCAGTTCTTC
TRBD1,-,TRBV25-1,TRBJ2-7,CASSNPVLTGVNEQYF,TGTGCCAGCAGCAACCCCGTTTTGACAGGGGTCAACGAGCAGTACTTC
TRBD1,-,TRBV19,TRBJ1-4,CASSPTGSNEKLFF,TGTGCCAGTAGCCCGACAGGGTCAAATGAAAAACTGTTTTTT
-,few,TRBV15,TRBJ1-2,CATSPWYSGEGNYGYTF,TGTGCCACCAGCCCTTGGTACTCAGGGGAAGGTAACTATGGCTACACCTTC
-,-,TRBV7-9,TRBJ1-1,CASSSLAANTEAFF,TGTGCCAGCAGCTCCCTTGCGGCGAACACTGAAGCTTTCTTT
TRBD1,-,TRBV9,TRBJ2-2,CASSAGQATGTGELFF,TGTGCCAGCAGCGCCGGACAGGCAACGGGCACCGGGGAGCTGTTTTTT
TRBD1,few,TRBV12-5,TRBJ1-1,CASVKRDSLEAFF,TGTGCTAGTGTGAAGAGGGACAGCCTAGAAGCTTTCTTT
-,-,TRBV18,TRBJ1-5,CASSQSGPPNHQPQHF,TGTGCCAGCTCACAGTCAGGGCCACCGAATCATCAGCCCCAGCATTTT
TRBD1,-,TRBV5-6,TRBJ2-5,CASSSQGAQETQYF,TGTGCCAGCAGCTCCCAGGGGGCCCAAGAGACCCAGTACTTC
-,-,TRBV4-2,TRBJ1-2,CASSQDRFAGGYGYTF,TGTGCCAGCAGCCAAGATCGATTCGCGGGGGGCTATGGCTACACCTTC
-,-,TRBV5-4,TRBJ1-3,CASSPREEHSGNTIYF,TGTGCCAGCAGCCCTCGGGAGGAGCACTCTGGAAACACCATATATTTT
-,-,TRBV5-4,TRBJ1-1,CASSWSGVGTEAFF,TGTGCCAGCAGCTGGTCCGGGGTTGGCACTGAAGCTTTCTTT
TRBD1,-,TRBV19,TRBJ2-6,CASSIRTGSGANVLTF,TGTGCCAGTAGTATTAGGACAGGCTCTGGGGCCAACGTCCTGACTTTC
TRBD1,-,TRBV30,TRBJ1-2,CAWGATGGPYGYTF,TGTGCCTGGGGAGCGACAGGGGGCCCCTATGGCTACACCTTC
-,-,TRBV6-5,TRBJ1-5,CASREDSTHQPQHF,TGTGCCAGCAGGGAGGACAGCACCCACCAGCCCCAGCATTTT
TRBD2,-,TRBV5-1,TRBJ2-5,CASSTGLAGGQETQYF,TGCGCCAGCAGCACGGGACTAGCGGGAGGTCAAGAGACCCAGTACTTC
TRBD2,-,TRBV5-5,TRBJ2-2,CASSLLAGGLSTGELFF,TGTGCCAGCAGCTTACTAGCGGGAGGGCTTAGCACCGGGGAGCTGTTTTTT
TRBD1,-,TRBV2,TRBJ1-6,CARQGRNNSPLHF,TGTGCCAGACAGGGGCGGAATAATTCACCCCTCCACTTT
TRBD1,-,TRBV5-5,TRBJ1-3,CASSLEGTAGNTIYF,TGTGCCAGCAGCTTGGAGGGGACAGCGGGAAACACCATATATTTT
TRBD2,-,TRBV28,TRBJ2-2,CASTRGVGTGELFF,TGTGCCAGCACTCGGGGGGTCGGGACCGGGGAGCTGTTTTTT
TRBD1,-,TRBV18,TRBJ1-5,CASSPNRGVGQPQHF,TGTGCCAGCTCACCGAACAGGGGTGTCGGTCAGCCCCAGCATTTT
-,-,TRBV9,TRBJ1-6,CASSEAWASPLHF,TGTGCCAGCAGCGAGGCGTGGGCTTCACCCCTCCACTTT
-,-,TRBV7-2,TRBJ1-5,CASSALRDTYSNQPQHF,TGTGCCAGCAGCGCCCTCCGGGACACCTATAGCAATCAGCCCCAGCATTTT
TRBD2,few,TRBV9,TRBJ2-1,CASSVAMTGGLVPNEQFF,TGTGCCAGCAGCGTAGCTATGACGGGAGGGCTCGTCCCCAATGAGCAGTTCTTC
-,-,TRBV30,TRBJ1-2,CAWSVLAGYGYTF,TGTGCCTGGAGTGTACTAGCAGGGTATGGCTACACCTTC
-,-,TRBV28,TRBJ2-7,CASSLSSPRTRGEQYF,TGTGCCAGCAGTTTATCCTCCCCGAGGACCAGGGGCGAGCAGTACTTC
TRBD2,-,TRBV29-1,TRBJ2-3,CSVGLAGGGDTQYF,TGCAGCGTTGGACTGGCGGGAGGGGGAGATACGCAGTATTTT
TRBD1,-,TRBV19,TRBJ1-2,CASSRYPDRAHAYGYTF,TGTGCCAGTAGTAGATACCCGGACAGGGCCCATGCCTATGGCTACACCTTC
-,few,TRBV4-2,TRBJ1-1,CASSQALQGNAGAFF,TGTGCCAGCAGCCAAGCATTACAGGGTAATGCCGGAGCTTTCTTT
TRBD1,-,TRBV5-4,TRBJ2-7,CASSSQGALVGEQYF,TGTGCCAGCAGCTCACAGGGGGCTCTAGTGGGCGAGCAGTACTTC
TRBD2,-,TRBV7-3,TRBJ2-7,CASSVGRGASDEQYF,TGTGCCAGCAGCGTTGGGAGGGGCGCCTCCGACGAGCAGTACTTC
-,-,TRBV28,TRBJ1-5,CANQTGLGNQPQHF,TGTGCCAACCAAACAGGGCTGGGCAATCAGCCCCAGCATTTT
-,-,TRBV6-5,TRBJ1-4,CASRPGGNEKLFF,TGTGCCAGCAGACCCGGAGGGAATGAAAAACTGTTTTTT